Listed below are T cell receptor beta chains from one sample, sequenced in a study of blood T cell repertoires in COVID-19. Measured with immunoSEQ multiplex PCR; TCRdb has only the in-frame clones, and not every one. The sample contains 200,000 to 250,000 clones, approximately 90% of which appear only once. Material: peripheral blood. The source of these receptors is a middle-aged man with COVID-19, enrolled during active disease. Both conserved end residues are part of each CDR3. A D gene is named only where the DNA matches it firmly. Clone sizes are given selectively: once, few, many, or a class where the clone is expanded.

D gene: TRBD2; clone size: -; V gene: TRBV10-2; J gene: TRBJ2-7; CDR3 DNA: TGCGCCAGCCGACTAGCGGGAATCTACGAGCAGTACTTC; CDR3 protein: CASRLAGIYEQYF
D gene: TRBD1; clone size: -; V gene: TRBV18; J gene: TRBJ1-5; CDR3 DNA: TGTGCCAGCTCACAATCGAACCAGGGGGCAGGTCAGCCCCAGCATTTT; CDR3 protein: CASSQSNQGAGQPQHF
D gene: TRBD2; clone size: -; V gene: TRBV7-9; J gene: TRBJ2-1; CDR3 DNA: TGTGCCAGCAGCTTAGGCGGCGGGAGGGACTACAATGAGCAGTTCTTC; CDR3 protein: CASSLGGGRDYNEQFF
D gene: TRBD2; clone size: -; V gene: TRBV2; J gene: TRBJ2-1; CDR3 DNA: TGTGCCAGCATACCTAGCGGCAATGAGCAGTTCTTC; CDR3 protein: CASIPSGNEQFF
D gene: TRBD1; clone size: -; V gene: TRBV2; J gene: TRBJ1-1; CDR3 DNA: TGTGCCAGCCAAATGGATGCAGGGGGCGACACTGAAGCTTTCTTT; CDR3 protein: CASQMDAGGDTEAFF
D gene: TRBD2; clone size: -; V gene: TRBV5-6; J gene: TRBJ2-1; CDR3 DNA: TGTGCCAGCAGCTTGTCGTTACTAGCGGGTTACAATGAGCAGTTCTTC; CDR3 protein: CASSLSLLAGYNEQFF
D gene: TRBD2; clone size: -; V gene: TRBV4-2; J gene: TRBJ2-5; CDR3 DNA: TGTGCCAGCAGCACCGGACTAGCGGGGATCCAAGAGACCCAGTACTTC; CDR3 protein: CASSTGLAGIQETQYF
D gene: -; clone size: -; V gene: TRBV9; J gene: TRBJ2-2; CDR3 DNA: TGTGCCAGCAGCGTAGTTTTAGGACAGACGAACACCGGGGAGCTGTTTTTT; CDR3 protein: CASSVVLGQTNTGELFF
D gene: -; clone size: -; V gene: TRBV2; J gene: TRBJ2-1; CDR3 DNA: TGTGCCAGCCACGGGGGAAGCTCCTACAATGAGCAGTTCTTC; CDR3 protein: CASHGGSSYNEQFF
D gene: -; clone size: -; V gene: TRBV3-1/TRBV3-2; J gene: TRBJ2-5; CDR3 DNA: TGTGCCAGCAGCCGGGACTGGTCAGAGACCCAGTACTTC; CDR3 protein: CASSRDWSETQYF
D gene: TRBD1; clone size: -; V gene: TRBV18; J gene: TRBJ2-7; CDR3 DNA: TGTGCCAGCTCACCCAAGACAGGGATTGACGAGCAGTACTTC; CDR3 protein: CASSPKTGIDEQYF
D gene: TRBD1; clone size: -; V gene: TRBV6-4; J gene: TRBJ1-4; CDR3 DNA: TGTGCCAGCAGTGACTCCGTAGTAGGACAGGTGGGTGAAAAACTGTTTTTT; CDR3 protein: CASSDSVVGQVGEKLFF
D gene: TRBD2; clone size: once; V gene: TRBV10-3; J gene: TRBJ2-3; CDR3 DNA: TGTGCCATCAGCCCTAGCGGGGGACACACAGATACGCAGTATTTT; CDR3 protein: CAISPSGGHTDTQYF
D gene: TRBD1; clone size: few; V gene: TRBV7-9; J gene: TRBJ1-2; CDR3 DNA: TGTGCCAGCAGCAGGCCGCCGGGACAGGGACACTATGGCTACACCTTC; CDR3 protein: CASSRPPGQGHYGYTF
D gene: -; clone size: once; V gene: TRBV10-2; J gene: TRBJ1-1; CDR3 DNA: TGCGCCAGCAGTGAGTCAAGCGGGAGCACTGAAGCTTTCTTT; CDR3 protein: CASSESSGSTEAFF
D gene: -; clone size: -; V gene: TRBV30; J gene: TRBJ1-2; CDR3 DNA: TGTGCCTGCCTTCCCGCCAGGGCAGCTTATGGCTACACCTTC; CDR3 protein: CACLPARAAYGYTF
D gene: -; clone size: -; V gene: TRBV30; J gene: TRBJ1-2; CDR3 DNA: TGTGCCTGGAGTGCCCAGGGCGAAATCAACTATGGCTACACCTTC; CDR3 protein: CAWSAQGEINYGYTF
D gene: -; clone size: once; V gene: TRBV5-1; J gene: TRBJ1-5; CDR3 DNA: TGCGCCAGCAGCTTGGGACCTGAGGGCAATCAGCCCCAGCATTTT; CDR3 protein: CASSLGPEGNQPQHF
D gene: TRBD2; clone size: -; V gene: TRBV9; J gene: TRBJ2-1; CDR3 DNA: TGTGCCAGCAACGGACTAGCGGGAAATGAGCAGTTCTTC; CDR3 protein: CASNGLAGNEQFF
D gene: TRBD2; clone size: -; V gene: TRBV7-3; J gene: TRBJ2-1; CDR3 DNA: TGTGCCAGCAGCGCCCGACTAGCGGGAGGGGGCAATGAGCAGTTCTTC; CDR3 protein: CASSARLAGGGNEQFF